Described below is a single T cell receptor (beta chain) sequence and its context. In germline, CDR1 is MNHEY, CDR2 SVGAGI. V shed 6 bases and J shed 9 bases, with 9 bases lying between them. The CDR3 extends over 11 amino acids. The sample comes from a study of technical replicates of blood from a few donors. TCRdb's copy holds only in-frame clones and misses some; the assay was immunoSEQ multiplex PCR. The sample lists approximately 10,000 clones; 80% to 95% were seen once. The V and J genes are TRBV6-5 and TRBJ2-1; D is unresolved. The sequenced sample was PBMCs. The TCR comes from a human donor in good health. DNA for the CDR3: TGTGCCAGCAGAGACCGGGTTGAGCAGTTCTTC. Translated, it gives CASRDRVEQFF.